These T cell receptor beta chains were read from a single sample in a study of blood T cells in healthy people across ages. TCRdb re-called the 5' RACE reads with MiXCR, one entry per CDR3 protein. The sample lists under 950,000 distinct CDR3 sequences; about a fifth were seen once. Sequencing was performed on blood. The source is a man aged 65-85 years in good health. Each CDR3 is given with its conserved first and last residue. A D gene is named only where the DNA matches it firmly. Clone size appears in some rows only: once, few, many, or a class for an expanded clone.

j_gene | abundance | d_gene | v_gene | CDR3aa | CDR3nt
TRBJ2-1 | . | TRBD1 | TRBV6-5 | CASSRGQKTNEQFF | TGTGCCAGCAGTAGGGGACAGAAAACCAATGAGCAGTTCTTC
TRBJ2-7 | . | . | TRBV9 | CASSPGGGQSQYEQYF | TGTGCCAGCAGCCCAGGGGGGGGACAGTCACAATACGAGCAGTACTTC
TRBJ1-3 | few | . | TRBV9 | CASSVEGVSGNTIYF | TGTGCCAGCAGCGTAGAAGGGGTCTCTGGAAACACCATATATTTT
TRBJ2-7 | few | . | TRBV20-1 | CSAPVDGFSYEQYF | TGCAGTGCGCCCGTAGATGGATTTTCCTACGAGCAGTACTTC
TRBJ2-1 | few | TRBD2 | TRBV20-1 | CSARDLDSSGYYNEQFF | TGCAGTGCTAGAGACTTGGACTCTAGCGGGTACTACAATGAGCAGTTCTTC
TRBJ2-1 | . | . | TRBV7-8 | CASSLRVLGSSYNEQFF | TGTGCCAGCAGCTTACGGGTTCTGGGGAGCTCCTACAATGAGCAGTTCTTC
TRBJ1-1 | . | TRBD1 | TRBV9 | CASSGGQGAEAFF | TGTGCCAGCAGCGGGGGACAGGGGGCTGAAGCTTTCTTT
TRBJ2-1 | few | . | TRBV29-1 | CSVGSQGRAVTMIVQFF | TGCAGCGTTGGGTCCCAGGGGAGAGCCGTAACAATGATAGTGCAGTTCTTC
TRBJ1-1 | . | TRBD1 | TRBV15 | CATSLDRGNSEAFF | TGTGCCACCAGCTTAGACAGGGGCAATAGTGAAGCTTTCTTT
TRBJ2-1 | . | . | TRBV7-9 | CASSQRRDSPNEQFF | TGTGCCAGCAGCCAAAGGCGGGACTCTCCCAATGAGCAGTTCTTC
TRBJ2-5 | once | TRBD2 | TRBV29-1 | CSVGLAALETQYF | TGCAGCGTGGGACTAGCGGCGTTGGAGACCCAGTACTTC
TRBJ2-3 | few | . | TRBV10-2 | CASSESRRADTQYF | TGCGCCAGCAGTGAGTCTCGTAGGGCAGATACGCAGTATTTT